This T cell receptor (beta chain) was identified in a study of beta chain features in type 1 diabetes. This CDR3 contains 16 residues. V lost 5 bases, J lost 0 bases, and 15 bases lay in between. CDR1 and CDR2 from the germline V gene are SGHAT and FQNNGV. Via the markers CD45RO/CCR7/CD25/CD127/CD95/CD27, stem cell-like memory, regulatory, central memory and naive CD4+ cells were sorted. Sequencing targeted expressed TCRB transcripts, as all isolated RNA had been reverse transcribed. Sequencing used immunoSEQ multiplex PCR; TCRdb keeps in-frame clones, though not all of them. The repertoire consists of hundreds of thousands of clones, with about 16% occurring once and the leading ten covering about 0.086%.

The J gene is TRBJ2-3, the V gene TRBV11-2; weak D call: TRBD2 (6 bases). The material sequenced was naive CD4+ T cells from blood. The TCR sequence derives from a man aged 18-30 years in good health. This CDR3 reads CASSPRLGLSTDTQYF. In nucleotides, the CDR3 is TGTGCCAGCAGCCCTCGACTAGGTCTAAGCACAGATACGCAGTATTTT.